This T cell receptor beta chain was found in a study of blood T cells in healthy people across ages. Points on this clonotype: Its antigen is unidentified.

Sample-barcoded 5' priming and a J-beta primer mix drove a second PCR of roughly 6 to 12 cycles. MiXCR, run by TCRdb on the 5' RACE reads, gives a single entry per CDR3 protein. The sample yields hundreds of thousands of distinct CDR3 sequences, about a quarter seen once. The CDR3 covers 14 residues. Germline values: CDR1 SQVTM, CDR2 ANQGSEA. Study findings and constraints: The percentage of naive T cells correlated strongly with TCR beta diversity. With unsorted PBMCs, a conclusive comparison of naive versus antigen-experienced cells was not possible.

In addition, the sample was reused for a study of T cells of mothers and their children.

The clonotype originates from a boy between 10 and 17 years old in good health. This rearrangement joins TRBV29-1 to TRBJ2-5, with 10 bases identical to TRBD1. The end of the DNA fits TRBJ2-7 better, so the J call may be wrong. Source material: blood. The CDR3 spells CSVVLRTGGYEQYF. For the CDR3, the DNA is TGCAGCGTTGTACTGCGGACAGGGGGATACGAGCAGTACTTC.